This T cell receptor (beta chain) was profiled in a study of post-analysis software for immune sequencing data (dated by TCRdb to the mid-2010s). For the wider study: Relapsing-remitting, secondary progressive and progressive-relapsing multiple sclerosis were recorded as disease courses, and subtype annotation was lacking for some patients. The patient repertoires were compared against more than 10 previously published healthy control repertoires obtained from donors aged 6 to 25 years. A subset of samples was prepared in parallel using single-end sample barcoding, then pooled and co-amplified after Illumina adapter ligation.

The library was made by PCR. This sample was sequenced with an Illumina HiSeq 2500. To reduce PCR and sequencing biases, unique molecular identifiers were incorporated into the TCR beta cDNA libraries. Roughly 500,000 cDNA molecules were obtained per 1 to 10 million input T cells, so each molecule approximated one T cell. The patient libraries were prepared and sequenced with the same protocol used for the earlier healthy control dataset. Samples belonging to the same batch were prepared together, multiplexed and sequenced on a shared HiSeq lane. The paper's processing steps were these. MIGEC was used to process the raw barcoded reads, and molecular identifier groups with only a single read were discarded before consensus assembly and CDR3 extraction. VDJtools was used for post-analysis of the clonotype tables, and diversity was normalized by down-sampling every dataset to the size of the smallest sample. In repertoire overlap clustering, CDR3 amino acid sequences, but not nucleotide sequences, were matched to correct batch-related cross-sample contamination. TCRdb's own reprocessing of the public reads used fastp at Q25 and MiXCR and kept productive beta chains. Rows with one shared CDR3 protein collapse into an entry with the most common genes and DNA. These V and J calls rely on TCRdb rather than the paper's analysis. This sample is represented by roughly 600,000 distinct CDR3 sequences; roughly 45% of them were singletons. Around 1.7% of the sample comes from the top ten.

Broad study findings and their caveats: Significantly higher frequencies in patients than in controls were found for roughly 5 TRBV segments, including TRBV5-6, TRBV5-1 and TRBV20-1. Normalized Chao1 diversity was significantly lower in multiple sclerosis patients than controls, suggesting substantial peripheral T-cell clonal expansion. Strong co-clustering of samples prepared in the same batch was shown by direct clustering with F measure, prompting a batch-effect correction. The control group was slightly older than the multiple sclerosis patient group.

To demonstrate the VDJtools post-analysis software, the study profiled TCR beta repertoires from the peripheral blood of about 13 young patients with multiple sclerosis. The patients with multiple sclerosis were children and adolescents between about 6 and 15 years of age. This clonotype was recorded a few times. Its binding antigen is unknown. No base quality information exists; no much larger clone differs at one position. The CDR3 numbers 15 residues from cysteine through phenylalanine. CDR3 DNA is the only sequence kept; it has 45 bases, read in frame from the first base. Via the germline V gene (reference sequence), CDR1 is DFQATT and CDR2 SNEGSKA. Compared with germline, V lacks 1 base and J lacks 4 bases; bases without a gene match: 7.

The sequenced material came from blood. This clonotype was sampled from a girl aged 10 to 17 with multiple sclerosis. The chain uses TRBV20-1 and TRBJ2-5, with 9 bases in between that match TRBD2. CDR3 protein: CSARGREGLGETQYF. The nucleotide sequence reads as follows: TGCAGTGCTAGAGGGCGGGAGGGGTTAGGAGAGACCCAGTACTTC.